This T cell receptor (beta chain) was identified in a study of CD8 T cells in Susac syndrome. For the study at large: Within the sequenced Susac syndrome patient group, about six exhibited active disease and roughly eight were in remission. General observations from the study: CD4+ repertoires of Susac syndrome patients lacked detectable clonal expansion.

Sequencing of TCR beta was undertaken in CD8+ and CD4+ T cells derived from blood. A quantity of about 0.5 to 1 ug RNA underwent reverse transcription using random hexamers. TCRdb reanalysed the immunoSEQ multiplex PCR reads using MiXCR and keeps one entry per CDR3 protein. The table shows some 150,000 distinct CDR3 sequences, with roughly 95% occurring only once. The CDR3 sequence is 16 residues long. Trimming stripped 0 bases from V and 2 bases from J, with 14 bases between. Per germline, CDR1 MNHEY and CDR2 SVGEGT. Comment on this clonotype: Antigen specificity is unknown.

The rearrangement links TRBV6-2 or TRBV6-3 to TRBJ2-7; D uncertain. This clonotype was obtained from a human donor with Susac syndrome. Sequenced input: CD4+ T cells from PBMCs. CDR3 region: CASSYSTTLNPYEQYF. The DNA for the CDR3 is TGTGCCAGCAGTTACTCGACGACCCTCAACCCCTACGAGCAGTACTTC.